A single sample gave rise to the 19 T cell receptor beta chains below, sequenced in a study of response to subunit inactivated influenza vaccine. TCRdb re-called the RT-PCR reads through MiXCR, storing one row per CDR3 protein. The data show roughly 790,000 distinct CDR3 sequences, with 21% seen just once and around 9.6% held by the top ten. The material was PBMCs from blood, obtained around 5 days after vaccination. These receptors came from a man aged 45-65 years who received an inactivated influenza vaccine.

The chain employs TRBV7-9 and TRBJ2-1, with a tentative D call TRBD1 (6 bases). V dropped 5 bases and J dropped 8 bases, with 22 bases sitting between them. The CDR3 sequence is 16 residues long. Germline assignment: CDR1 SEHNR and CDR2 FQNEAQ (reference sequence). CDR3 sequence (DNA): TGTGCCAGCAGCCCCCGATTCTGGCAGGGGTATGATGAGCAGTTCTTC. Its translation is CASSPRFWQGYDEQFF.

The V gene is TRBV6-1, the J gene TRBJ2-1; 12 bases are shared with TRBD2. V was clipped by 3 bases and J by 2 bases; unmatched bases: 2. The CDR3 has 16 amino acids. CDR1 and CDR2 (germline): MNHNS, SASEGT. The CDR3 spells CASSDRLAGAYNEQFF. The CDR3 coding sequence is TGTGCCAGCAGTGACAGACTAGCGGGGGCCTACAATGAGCAGTTCTTC.

The rearrangement links TRBV3-1 to TRBJ2-7; no reliable D call. V gave up 0 bases and J gave up 7 bases, with 16 bases separating them. This CDR3 has 15 residues. CDR1 is LGHDT and CDR2 is YNNKEL in the germline V gene (reference sequence). The DNA for the CDR3 is TGTGCCAGCAGCCAAGACGGTACCCGAATAATTGAGCAGTACTTC. This encodes CASSQDGTRIIEQYF.

This clonotype has at least ten counts. The chain is built from TRBV7-9 and TRBJ2-5; D ambiguous. The CDR3 is 12 residues long. V lost 3 bases, J lost 5 bases, and 7 bases lay in between. Germline V CDR1 and CDR2: SEHNR, FQNEAQ (reference sequence). CDR3 amino acids: CASSLPRETQYF. The CDR3, as DNA: TGTGCCAGCAGCTTGCCCCGGGAGACCCAGTACTTC.

This chain links TRBV29-1 with TRBJ2-1, with no clear D. This CDR3 contains 13 residues. In germline, CDR1 is SQVTM, CDR2 ANQGSEA. CDR3 residues: CRVQISTYNEQFF. The CDR3 DNA is TGCAGAGTACAGATTTCTACCTACAATGAGCAGTTCTTC.

The V and J genes are TRBV5-1 and TRBJ1-1; TRBD1 matches 7 bases. Per the germline V gene, CDR1 is SGHRS and CDR2 is YFSETQ. The junction had 5 bases not matched to a gene; V was cut back by 1 base and J by 5 bases. The CDR3 runs 14 residues. The CDR3 spells CASSLYQGGTEAFF. CDR3 nucleotides: TGCGCCAGCAGCTTGTATCAGGGGGGGACTGAAGCTTTCTTT.

The genes are TRBV5-1 and TRBJ2-1; 11 bases match TRBD2. The CDR3 contains 12 residues. The J segment lost 16 bases and the V segment lost 3 bases, leaving 6 bases of the junction unmatched. Per the germline V gene, CDR1 is SGHRS and CDR2 is YFSETQ. CDR3 bases: TGCGCCAGCAGCTCCCGACTAGCGGGGATTTTCTTC. It specifies CASSSRLAGIFF.

This clonotype has more than one count but fewer than ten. The chain uses TRBV6-2 or TRBV6-3 and TRBJ2-7, with D unresolved. Trimming removed 7 bases from V and 4 bases from J, with 17 bases in between. The CDR3 contains 14 residues. In germline, CDR1 is MNHEY, CDR2 SVGEGT. The CDR3, as DNA: TGTGCCAGCAAGCAACGCGGTGTTTTATACGAGCAGTACTTC. It codes for CASKQRGVLYEQYF.

V gene TRBV29-1 combines with J gene TRBJ2-5; a weak D match, TRBD1 (6 bases). This CDR3 spans 13 amino acids. Germline lookup yields CDR1 SQVTM and CDR2 ANQGSEA. V gave up 3 bases and J gave up 1 base, with 9 bases separating them. CDR3 sequence reads: CSVDETGQETQYF. CDR3 DNA sequence: TGCAGCGTTGACGAGACAGGCCAAGAGACCCAGTACTTC.

Only a few counts were recorded for this clonotype. The V call is TRBV12-3 or TRBV12-4, the J call TRBJ1-4, with D uncertain. Trimming removed 2 bases at V and 11 bases at J, with 9 bases between. CDR3 length equals 12 residues. CDR3 loop: CASSLRPEKLFF. CDR3 sequence (DNA): TGTGCCAGCAGTTTAAGACCGGAGAAACTGTTTTTT.

This clonotype was observed a few times. The chain carries TRBV6-1 and TRBJ2-7; 7 positions match TRBD2. Losses at the gene ends were 4 bases for V and 0 bases for J; bases not matched to a gene: 3. The CDR3 runs to 14 residues. Germline values: CDR1 MNHNS, CDR2 SASEGT. The CDR3: CASSARGVSYEQYF. The CDR3, as DNA: TGTGCCAGCAGTGCCCGGGGGGTCTCCTACGAGCAGTACTTC.

This clonotype was recorded a few times. This chain joins TRBV5-1 and TRBJ1-6; weak D call: TRBD1 (6 bases). Germline loops: CDR1 SGHRS, CDR2 YFSETQ. This CDR3 region has 18 residues. Trimming removed 4 bases from V and 0 bases from J, with 17 bases in between. The CDR3 spells CASSAQGPSSSYNSPLHF. Written as DNA, the CDR3 is TGCGCCAGCAGCGCACAGGGACCTAGTAGCTCCTATAATTCACCCCTCCACTTT.

The chain employs TRBV20-1 and TRBJ2-1; D possibly corresponds to TRBD2 (6 bases). V lost 6 bases, J lost 8 bases, and 23 bases lay in between. The CDR3 covers 15 residues. Germline assignment: CDR1 DFQATT and CDR2 SNEGSKA (reference sequence). CDR3 in amino acids: CSATLNGRDWDEQFF. The CDR3 bases are TGCAGTGCGACATTAAACGGAAGGGACTGGGATGAGCAGTTCTTC.

A few counts support this clonotype. The V gene is TRBV12-3 or TRBV12-4, the J gene TRBJ1-4; a possible D gene is TRBD1 (6 bases). V was cut by 5 bases and J by 8 bases, with 18 bases left in between. The CDR3 contains 15 residues. The CDR3 DNA follows: TGTGCCAGCAGTGAGGGGGGGACAAGGAGCGAAAAACTGTTTTTT. This sequence encodes CASSEGGTRSEKLFF.

Only a few counts were recorded for this clonotype. This chain links TRBV7-9 with TRBJ2-5; TRBD1 matches 8 bases. The CDR3 spans 15 residues. J was trimmed by 7 bases and V by 5 bases; bases with no gene match: 12. Germline V CDR1 and CDR2: SEHNR, FQNEAQ (reference sequence). CDR3 in DNA: TGTGCCAGCAGCGCGGACAGGGCGTATCCCGGGACCCAGTACTTC. This sequence encodes CASSADRAYPGTQYF.

In this sample, this clonotype turned up once. The chain couples TRBV4-1 to TRBJ2-4, with TRBD1 as a possible D gene (5 bases). The length of the CDR3 is 14 residues. The germline V and J ends were trimmed by 0 bases and 5 bases, with 8 bases remaining between them. The V gene's germline CDR1 is MGHRA and CDR2 YSYEKL. CDR3 DNA sequence: TGCGCCAGCAGCCAAGAGGCAGGGCAAAACATTCAGTACTTC. Residues: CASSQEAGQNIQYF.

This chain uses TRBV30 with TRBJ2-7; TRBD2 might be the D (6 bases). Trimming removed 5 bases at V and 3 bases at J, with 14 bases between. Germline CDR1 reads GTSNPN; CDR2 reads SVGIG (reference sequence). The CDR3 sequence is 13 residues long. In DNA form, the CDR3 reads TGTGCCTGGGGGGGGACCAGGAGCTACGAGCAGTACTTC. This gives the protein CAWGGTRSYEQYF.

This clonotype was seen more than once but under ten times. The V gene is TRBV20-1, the J gene TRBJ2-7; 11 positions match TRBD2. The CDR3 has 13 amino acids. The J segment lost 5 bases and the V segment lost 5 bases, leaving 5 bases of the junction unmatched. Germline V gene lookup returns CDR1 DFQATT and CDR2 SNEGSKA (reference sequence). The CDR3 sequence: CSAQTSGVDEQYF. The CDR3 DNA sequence: TGCAGTGCTCAGACTAGCGGGGTGGACGAGCAGTACTTC.

This chain connects TRBV28 to TRBJ2-3, with D perhaps TRBD1 (6 bases). CDR3 size: 15 residues. From germline, CDR1 is MDHEN and CDR2 SYDVKM. Trimming left V 6 bases short and J 4 bases short, with 17 bases between. The CDR3 reads CASSPGTFGPDTQYF. In DNA, the CDR3 is TGTGCCAGCAGCCCCGGGACATTCGGGCCAGATACGCAGTATTTT.